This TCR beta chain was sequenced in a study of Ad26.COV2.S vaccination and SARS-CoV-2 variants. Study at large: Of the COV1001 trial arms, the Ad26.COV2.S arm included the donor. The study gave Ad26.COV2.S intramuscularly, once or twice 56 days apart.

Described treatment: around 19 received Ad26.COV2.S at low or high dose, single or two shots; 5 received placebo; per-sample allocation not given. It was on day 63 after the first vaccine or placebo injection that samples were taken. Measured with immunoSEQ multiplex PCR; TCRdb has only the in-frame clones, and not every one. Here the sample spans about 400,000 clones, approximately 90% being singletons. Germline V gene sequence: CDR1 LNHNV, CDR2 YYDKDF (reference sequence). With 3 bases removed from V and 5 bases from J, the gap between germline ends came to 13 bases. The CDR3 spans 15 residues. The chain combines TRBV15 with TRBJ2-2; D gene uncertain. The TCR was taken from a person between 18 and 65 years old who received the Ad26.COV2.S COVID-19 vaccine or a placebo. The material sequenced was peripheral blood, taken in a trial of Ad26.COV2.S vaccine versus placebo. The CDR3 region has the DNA TGTGCCACCAGCAGGGAAGAATTAGGGACCGGGGAGCTGTTTTTT. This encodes CATSREELGTGELFF.